Listed below are T cell receptor beta chains from one sample, sequenced in a study of T cell responses to AZD1222 COVID-19 vaccine. The protocol was immunoSEQ multiplex PCR, while the TCRdb copy is restricted to in-frame clones and leaves out a portion. In the table there are 130,000 or so clones, just over 90% of which are singletons. Material: peripheral blood, obtained on day 0 of AZD1222 vaccination. All receptors come from an adult in good health. CDR3s leave out the opening cysteine and the closing phenylalanine or tryptophan. Clone size is shown for a subset of rows, as once, few, many or a class of expanded clone.

10,.,TRBJ2-4,TRBV18,ASSPGRDIQY
11,.,TRBJ1-5,TRBV24-1,ATSGRSNQPQH
10,.,TRBJ1-1,TRBV13,ASSRGNTEAF
9,.,TRBJ2-7,TRBV20-1,SARTLGLAV
11,.,TRBJ1-2,TRBV29-1,SVQTATGSGYT
10,.,TRBJ2-5,TRBV2,ARGPNEETQY
15,.,TRBJ1-3,TRBV6-2/TRBV6-3,ASSYSSLRFDGNTIY
13,.,TRBJ1-1,TRBV2,ASSLQGSENTEAF
9,.,TRBJ1-1,TRBV29-1,SSSKNTEAF
13,once,TRBJ1-2,TRBV28,ASSLTQQGMDGYT
9,.,TRBJ2-1,TRBV7-8,ASSPQREQF
12,.,TRBJ1-5,TRBV13,ASSLLGSNQPQH
12,.,TRBJ2-7,TRBV10-1,ASSLRQGPYEQY
11,.,TRBJ2-3,TRBV19,ASSPMGPDTQY
10,.,TRBJ1-5,TRBV12-3/TRBV12-4,ASSPFNQPQH
8,.,TRBJ1-4,TRBV20-1,SAEGEKLF
11,few,TRBJ1-1,TRBV4-3,ASSPLEYTEAF
13,.,TRBJ1-4,TRBV28,ASFQSGAFNEKLF
10,.,TRBJ2-3,TRBV13,ASSLVSDTQY
13,.,TRBJ1-4,TRBV28,ASSSPHGANEKLF
15,.,TRBJ1-2,TRBV24-1,ATSDPGSTGGPYGYT
14,.,TRBJ2-3,TRBV6-4,ASSDSTSAATDTQY
12,.,TRBJ1-1,TRBV18,ASSPGTGATEAF
13,.,TRBJ2-5,TRBV28,ASSLNTGGAETQY
12,.,TRBJ2-7,TRBV7-8,ATRVQGVSYEQY
12,.,TRBJ2-3,TRBV9,ASSVGVGSDTQY
12,.,TRBJ1-1,TRBV9,ASSVQGWATEAF
11,few,TRBJ2-7,TRBV30,AWSVREAYEQY
13,.,TRBJ2-7,TRBV27,ASSSLAGGPREQY
12,.,TRBJ1-4,TRBV19,ASSIGQAVEKLF
14,.,TRBJ2-1,TRBV5-4,ASSPGTGGSYHEQF
11,.,TRBJ1-5,TRBV2,ASSVGPTRPQH
14,.,TRBJ1-1,TRBV20-1,SASDPGRGMNTEAF
12,.,TRBJ2-3,TRBV19,ASREQGFTDTQY
13,.,TRBJ2-7,TRBV28,ASRPASGGKYEQY
14,.,TRBJ1-6,TRBV5-1,ASSTGTTGGNSPLH
13,.,TRBJ1-4,TRBV4-1,ASSQVVSWHEKLF
12,.,TRBJ2-7,TRBV5-1,ASRSRKGAYEQY
10,.,TRBJ2-7,TRBV10-1,ASSGGGYEQY
12,.,TRBJ2-2,TRBV10-1,ASSGGGNTGELF
11,once,TRBJ1-1,TRBV29-1,SVDHRGGTEAF
14,.,TRBJ1-1,TRBV7-3,ASRLIGGGWNTEAF
14,.,TRBJ2-1,TRBV5-6,ASTSPVDTAYNEQF
10,.,TRBJ2-1,TRBV29-1,SVDSVGGEQF
11,.,TRBJ2-7,TRBV5-6,ASSNGRNYEQY
14,.,TRBJ2-7,TRBV7-9,ASSPLVWGVDGEQY
13,.,TRBJ2-3,TRBV18,ASSPTGQARDTQY
13,.,TRBJ2-7,TRBV6-2/TRBV6-3,ASSYSGQGLREQY
12,once,TRBJ1-4,TRBV7-2,ASSFQGSNEKLF
11,once,TRBJ1-2,TRBV12-3/TRBV12-4,ASSFQGRYGYT
14,.,TRBJ1-1,TRBV5-1,ASSRLQAMGVTEAF